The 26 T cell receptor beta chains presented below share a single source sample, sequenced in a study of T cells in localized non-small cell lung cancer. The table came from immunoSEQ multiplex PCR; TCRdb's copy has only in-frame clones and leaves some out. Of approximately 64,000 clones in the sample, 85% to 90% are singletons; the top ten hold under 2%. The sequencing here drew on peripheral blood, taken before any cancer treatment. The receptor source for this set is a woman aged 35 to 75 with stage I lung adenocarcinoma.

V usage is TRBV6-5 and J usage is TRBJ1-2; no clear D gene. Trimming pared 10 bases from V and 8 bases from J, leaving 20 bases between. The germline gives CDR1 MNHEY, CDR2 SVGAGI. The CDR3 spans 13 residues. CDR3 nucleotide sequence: TGTGCCACCGCTAATTCAGCGTCAGGAGGCTACACCTTC. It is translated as CATANSASGGYTF.

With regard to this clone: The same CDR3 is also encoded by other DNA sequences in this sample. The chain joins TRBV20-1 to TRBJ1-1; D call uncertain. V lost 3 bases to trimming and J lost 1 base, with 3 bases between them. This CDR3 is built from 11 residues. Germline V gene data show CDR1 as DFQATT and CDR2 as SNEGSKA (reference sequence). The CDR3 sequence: CSARGNTEAFF. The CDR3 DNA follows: TGCAGTGCTAGGGGGAACACTGAAGCTTTCTTT.

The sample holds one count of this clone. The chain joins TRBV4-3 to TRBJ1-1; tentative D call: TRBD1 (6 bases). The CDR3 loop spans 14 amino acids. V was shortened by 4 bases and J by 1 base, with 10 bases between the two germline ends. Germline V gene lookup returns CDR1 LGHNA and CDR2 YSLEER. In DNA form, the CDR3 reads TGCGCCAGCAGCCCACGGACAGCGAACACTGAAGCTTTCTTT. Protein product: CASSPRTANTEAFF.

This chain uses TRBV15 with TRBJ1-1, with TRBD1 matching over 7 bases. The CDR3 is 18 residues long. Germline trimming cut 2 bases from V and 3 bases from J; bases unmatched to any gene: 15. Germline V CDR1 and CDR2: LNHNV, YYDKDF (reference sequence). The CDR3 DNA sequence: TGTGCCACCAGCAGACGACAGGGAAAGGGGAAACAGGACACTGAAGCTTTCTTT. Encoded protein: CATSRRQGKGKQDTEAFF.

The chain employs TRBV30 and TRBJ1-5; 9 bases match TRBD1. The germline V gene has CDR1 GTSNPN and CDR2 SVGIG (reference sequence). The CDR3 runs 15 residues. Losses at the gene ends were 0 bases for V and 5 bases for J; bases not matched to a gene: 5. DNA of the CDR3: TGTGCCTGGAGTGTTGGGACAGGGTTGTATCAGCCCCAGCATTTT. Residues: CAWSVGTGLYQPQHF.

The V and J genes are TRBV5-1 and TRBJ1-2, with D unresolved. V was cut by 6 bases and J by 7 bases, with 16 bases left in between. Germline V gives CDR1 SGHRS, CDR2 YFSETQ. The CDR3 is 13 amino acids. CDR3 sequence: CASTEEKMSGYTF. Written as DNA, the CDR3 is TGCGCCAGCACGGAGGAGAAGATGTCTGGCTACACCTTC.

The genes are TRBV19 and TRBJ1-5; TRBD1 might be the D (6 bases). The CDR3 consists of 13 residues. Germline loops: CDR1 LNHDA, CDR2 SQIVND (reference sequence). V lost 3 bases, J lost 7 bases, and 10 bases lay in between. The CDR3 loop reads CASSIGQSQPQHF. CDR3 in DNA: TGTGCCAGTAGTATTGGACAGTCCCAGCCCCAGCATTTT.

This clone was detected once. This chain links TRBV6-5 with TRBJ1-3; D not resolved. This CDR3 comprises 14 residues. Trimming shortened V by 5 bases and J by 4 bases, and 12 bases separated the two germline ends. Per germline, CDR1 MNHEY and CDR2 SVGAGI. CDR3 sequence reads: CASSLDPFGNTIYF. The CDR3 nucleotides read TGTGCCAGCAGTCTCGACCCTTTCGGAAACACCATATATTTT.

The CDR3 DNA is TGTGCCAGCAGCCACAGGGCGCATGTCGGGGAGCTGTTTTTT. It is translated as CASSHRAHVGELFF. The chain combines TRBV7-9 with TRBJ2-2, with D perhaps matching TRBD1 (6 bases). The CDR3 is made up of 14 amino acids. Trimming removed 5 bases at V and 7 bases at J, with 14 bases between. Germline V CDR1 and CDR2: SEHNR, FQNEAQ (reference sequence).

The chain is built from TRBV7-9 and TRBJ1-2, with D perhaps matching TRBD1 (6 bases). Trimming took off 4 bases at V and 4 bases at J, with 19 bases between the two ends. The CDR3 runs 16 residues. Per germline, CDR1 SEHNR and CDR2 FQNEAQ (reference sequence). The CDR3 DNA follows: TGTGCCAGCAGCTCAGGGGCAGGGATCTGGGGCTATGGCTACACCTTC. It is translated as CASSSGAGIWGYGYTF.

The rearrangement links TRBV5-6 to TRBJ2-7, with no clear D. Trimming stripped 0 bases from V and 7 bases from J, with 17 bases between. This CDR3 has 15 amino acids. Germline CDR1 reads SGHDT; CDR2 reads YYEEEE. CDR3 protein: CASSLVWSGLGEQYF. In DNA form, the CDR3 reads TGTGCCAGCAGCTTGGTTTGGTCAGGTCTAGGGGAGCAGTACTTC.

CDR3 amino acids: CASSLGRTETGELFF. As DNA, the CDR3 is TGTGCCAGCAGCTTAGGAAGGACAGAGACCGGGGAGCTGTTTTTT. The chain links TRBV7-9 to TRBJ2-2; possible D gene TRBD1, 6 bases. There are 15 residues in the CDR3. Looked up from germline, CDR1 is SEHNR and CDR2 is FQNEAQ (reference sequence). V was pared by 1 base and J by 5 bases, with 11 bases between.

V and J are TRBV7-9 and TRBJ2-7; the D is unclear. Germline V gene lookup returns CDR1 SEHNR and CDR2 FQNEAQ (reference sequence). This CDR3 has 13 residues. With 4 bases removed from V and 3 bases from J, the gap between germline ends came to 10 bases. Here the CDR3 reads CASSYGVVYEQYF. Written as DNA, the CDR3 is TGTGCCAGCAGCTATGGGGTCGTCTACGAGCAGTACTTC.

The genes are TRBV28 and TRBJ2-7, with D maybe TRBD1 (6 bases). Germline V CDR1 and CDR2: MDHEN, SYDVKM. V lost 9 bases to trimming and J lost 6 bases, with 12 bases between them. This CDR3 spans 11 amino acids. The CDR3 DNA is TGTGCCAGTACCCTCAGGGGCGAGCAGTACTTC. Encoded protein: CASTLRGEQYF.

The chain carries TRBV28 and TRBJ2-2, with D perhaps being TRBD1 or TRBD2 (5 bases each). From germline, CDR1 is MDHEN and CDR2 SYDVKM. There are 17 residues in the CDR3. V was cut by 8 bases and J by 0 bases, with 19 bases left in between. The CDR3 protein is CASSIGTGFANTGELFF. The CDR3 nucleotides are TGTGCCAGCTCCATCGGGACGGGTTTTGCGAACACCGGGGAGCTGTTTTTT.

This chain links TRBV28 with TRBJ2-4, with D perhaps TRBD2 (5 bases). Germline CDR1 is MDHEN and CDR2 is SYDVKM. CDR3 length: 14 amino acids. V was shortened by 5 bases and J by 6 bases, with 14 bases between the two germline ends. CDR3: CASSLQGLGNIQYF. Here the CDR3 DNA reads TGTGCCAGCAGTCTACAAGGACTGGGAAACATTCAGTACTTC.

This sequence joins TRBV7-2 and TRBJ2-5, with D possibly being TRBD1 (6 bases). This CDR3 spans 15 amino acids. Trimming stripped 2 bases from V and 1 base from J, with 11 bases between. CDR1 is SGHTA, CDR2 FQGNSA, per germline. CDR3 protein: CASSLYRVGQETQYF. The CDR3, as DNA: TGTGCCAGCAGCTTATACAGGGTGGGCCAAGAGACCCAGTACTTC.

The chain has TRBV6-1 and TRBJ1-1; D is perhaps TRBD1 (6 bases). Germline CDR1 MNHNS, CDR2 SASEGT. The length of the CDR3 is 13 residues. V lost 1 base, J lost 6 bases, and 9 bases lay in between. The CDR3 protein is CASSEEDRSEAFF. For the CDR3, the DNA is TGTGCCAGCAGTGAAGAGGACAGATCTGAAGCTTTCTTT.

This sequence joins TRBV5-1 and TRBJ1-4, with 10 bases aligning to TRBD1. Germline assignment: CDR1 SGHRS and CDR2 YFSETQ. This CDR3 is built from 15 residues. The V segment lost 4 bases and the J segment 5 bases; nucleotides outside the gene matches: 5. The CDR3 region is CASSTRTGGNEKLFF. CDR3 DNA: TGCGCCAGCAGCACGAGGACAGGGGGGAATGAAAAACTGTTTTTT.

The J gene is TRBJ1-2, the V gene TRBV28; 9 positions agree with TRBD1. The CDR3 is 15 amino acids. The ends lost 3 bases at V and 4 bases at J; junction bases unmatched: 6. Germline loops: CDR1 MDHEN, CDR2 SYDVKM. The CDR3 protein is CASSFRDRVVYGYTF. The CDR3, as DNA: TGTGCCAGCAGTTTCCGGGACAGGGTTGTCTATGGCTACACCTTC.

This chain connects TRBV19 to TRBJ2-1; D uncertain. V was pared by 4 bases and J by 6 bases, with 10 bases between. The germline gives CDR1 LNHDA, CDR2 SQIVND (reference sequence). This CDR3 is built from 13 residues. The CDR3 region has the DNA TGTGCCAGTAGTAGTTCCGTGGGCAATGAGCAGTTCTTC. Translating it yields CASSSSVGNEQFF.

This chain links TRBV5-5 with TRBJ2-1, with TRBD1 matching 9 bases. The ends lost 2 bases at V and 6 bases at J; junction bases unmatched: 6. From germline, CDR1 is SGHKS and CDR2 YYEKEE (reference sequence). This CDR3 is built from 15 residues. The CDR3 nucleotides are TGTGCCAGCAGCTTTGGACAGGGGATCTCCAATGAGCAGTTCTTC. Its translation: CASSFGQGISNEQFF.

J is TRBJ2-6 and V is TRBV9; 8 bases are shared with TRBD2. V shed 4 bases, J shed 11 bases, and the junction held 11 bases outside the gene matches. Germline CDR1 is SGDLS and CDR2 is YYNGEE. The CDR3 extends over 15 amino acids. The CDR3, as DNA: TGTGCCAGCAGCAGGGGGAACGCGGGAGGAGACGTCCTGACTTTC. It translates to CASSRGNAGGDVLTF. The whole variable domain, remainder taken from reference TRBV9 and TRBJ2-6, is DSGVTQTPKHLITATGQRVTLRCSPRSGDLSVYWYQQSLDQGLQFLIQYYNGEERAKGNILERFSAQQFPDLHSELNLSSLELGDSALYFCASSRGNAGGDVLTFGAGSRLTVL.

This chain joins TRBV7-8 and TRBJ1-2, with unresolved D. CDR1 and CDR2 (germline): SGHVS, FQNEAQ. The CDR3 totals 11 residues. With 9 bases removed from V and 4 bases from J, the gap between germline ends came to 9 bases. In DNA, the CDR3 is TGTGCCAGTTCGCGAGGCTATGGCTACACCTTC. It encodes CASSRGYGYTF.

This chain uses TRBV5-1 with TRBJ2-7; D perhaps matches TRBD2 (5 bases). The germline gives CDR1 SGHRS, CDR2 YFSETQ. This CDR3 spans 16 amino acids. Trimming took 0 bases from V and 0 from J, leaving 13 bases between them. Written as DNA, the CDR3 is TGCGCCAGCAGCTTGGACATAGGACTTTCCTCCTACGAGCAGTACTTC. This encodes CASSLDIGLSSYEQYF. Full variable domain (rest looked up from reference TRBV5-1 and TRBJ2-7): KAGVTQTPRYLIKTRGQQVTLSCSPISGHRSVSWYQQTPGQGLQFLFEYFSETQRNKGNFPGRFSGRQFSNSRSEMNVSTLELGDSALYLCASSLDIGLSSYEQYFGPGTRLTVT.

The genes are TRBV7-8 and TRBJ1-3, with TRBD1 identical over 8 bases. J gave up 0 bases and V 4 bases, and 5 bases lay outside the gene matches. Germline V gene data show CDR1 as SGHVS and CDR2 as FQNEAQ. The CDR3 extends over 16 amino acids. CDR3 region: CASSSGQGLSGNTIYF. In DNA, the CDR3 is TGTGCCAGCAGCTCAGGACAGGGCCTCTCTGGAAACACCATATATTTT.